The 13 T cell receptor beta chains presented below share a single source sample, sequenced in a study of blood T cell repertoires in COVID-19. Sequencing used immunoSEQ multiplex PCR; TCRdb keeps in-frame clones, though not all of them. Seen here are 95,000 to 150,000 clones, around 87% observed once, and the top ten hold around 30%. Material for sequencing was peripheral blood. The receptors were gathered from a man aged 65 to 79 with active or convalescent COVID-19.

V gene TRBV4-2 combines with J gene TRBJ2-7, with 8 bases fitting TRBD1. V dropped 1 base and J dropped 3; count of bases not matched to a gene: 5. This CDR3 contains 15 residues. CDR1 LGHNA and CDR2 YNFKEQ come from the germline V gene. The DNA for the CDR3 is TGTGCCAGCAGCCAAGTGGGACAGGTCTACTACGAGCAGTACTTC. This codes for CASSQVGQVYYEQYF.

V is TRBV6-2 or TRBV6-3 and J is TRBJ2-2; TRBD2 matches at 7 bases. Germline V lookup: CDR1 MNHEY, CDR2 SVGEGT. V shed 4 bases and J 7 bases; nucleotides not matched to a gene: 9. This CDR3 contains 15 residues. Here the CDR3 DNA reads TGTGCCAGCAGTTCCCGTGGGGGGGAAGGCGGGGAGCTGTTTTTT. The encoded protein is CASSSRGGEGGELFF.

This clone was observed many times. The chain combines TRBV5-1 with TRBJ2-7; D is possibly TRBD1 (8 bases). CDR1 is SGHRS, CDR2 YFSETQ, per germline. The length of the CDR3 is 16 residues. V lost 3 bases to trimming and J lost 0 bases, with 16 bases between them. The DNA for the CDR3 is TGCGCCAGCAGCTCATGGACAGGGAGGGACTCCTACGAGCAGTACTTC. This encodes CASSSWTGRDSYEQYF. Looking up the rest from reference TRBV5-1 and TRBJ2-7 gives the full variable domain: KAGVTQTPRYLIKTRGQQVTLSCSPISGHRSVSWYQQTPGQGLQFLFEYFSETQRNKGNFPGRFSGRQFSNSRSEMNVSTLELGDSALYLCASSSWTGRDSYEQYFGPGTRLTVT.

The rearrangement links TRBV3-1 (or the pseudogene TRBV3-2) to TRBJ2-1, with D uncertain. The germline V and J ends were trimmed by 2 bases and 8 bases, with 13 bases remaining between them. The germline CDR1 and CDR2 sequences are LGHDT and YNNKEL (reference sequence). This CDR3 has 14 residues. The CDR3: CASSQSSNSDEQFF. DNA of the CDR3: TGTGCCAGCAGCCAATCCTCCAATTCAGATGAGCAGTTCTTC.

The chain links TRBV5-1 to TRBJ1-6, with a possible D match to TRBD1 (5 bases). The CDR3 runs 13 residues. Per germline, CDR1 SGHRS and CDR2 YFSETQ. V was cut by 4 bases and J by 8 bases, with 10 bases left in between. CDR3 DNA: TGCGCCAGCAGCCTAGACAGTTATTCACCCCTCCACTTT. It specifies CASSLDSYSPLHF.

This chain uses TRBV18 with TRBJ2-5; possibly TRBD1 for D (5 bases). CDR3 size: 16 residues. CDR1 is KGHSH, CDR2 LQKENI, per germline. Trimming left V 0 bases short and J 4 bases short, with 15 bases between. CDR3: CASSPPQGTVGETQYF. DNA for the CDR3: TGTGCCAGCTCACCACCTCAGGGTACCGTCGGAGAGACCCAGTACTTC.

This chain uses TRBV27 with TRBJ2-5; TRBD1 matches 7 bases. The CDR3 totals 14 residues. The germline V gene encodes CDR1 MNHEY and CDR2 SMNVEV (reference sequence). V lost 4 bases, J lost 2 bases, and 4 bases stayed unmatched. CDR3: CASSSTGLQETQYF. CDR3 in DNA: TGTGCCAGCAGTTCGACAGGGTTACAAGAGACCCAGTACTTC.

The V call is TRBV5-1, the J call TRBJ2-7; 11 bases line up with TRBD2. With 4 bases clipped from V and 7 bases from J, the junction kept 13 bases outside the gene matches. The CDR3 is made up of 16 amino acids. Looked up from germline, CDR1 is SGHRS and CDR2 is YFSETQ. DNA of the CDR3: TGCGCCAGCAGCCTTGACACTAGCGGGAGAGGTTGGGAGCAGTACTTC. It encodes CASSLDTSGRGWEQYF. Filled out from reference TRBV5-1 and TRBJ2-7, the complete variable domain reads KAGVTQTPRYLIKTRGQQVTLSCSPISGHRSVSWYQQTPGQGLQFLFEYFSETQRNKGNFPGRFSGRQFSNSRSEMNVSTLELGDSALYLCASSLDTSGRGWEQYFGPGTRLTVT.

The chain carries TRBV9 and TRBJ2-3; no clear D gene. CDR1 and CDR2 (germline): SGDLS, YYNGEE. The CDR3 sequence is 15 residues long. V dropped 0 bases and J dropped 2 bases, with 10 bases sitting between them. CDR3 nucleotides: TGTGCCAGCAGCGTAGGAGGCTCCATCACAGATACGCAGTATTTT. This sequence encodes CASSVGGSITDTQYF.

This rearrangement joins TRBV9 to TRBJ2-7, with 12 bases fitting TRBD2. The CDR3 totals 15 residues. V lost 0 bases and J lost 6; bases outside the gene matches: 4. CDR1 is SGDLS and CDR2 is YYNGEE in the germline V gene. The chain's CDR3 is CASSVGGLAGIEQYF. In DNA form, the CDR3 reads TGTGCCAGCAGCGTAGGCGGACTAGCGGGAATCGAGCAGTACTTC.

This chain connects TRBV3-1 (or the pseudogene TRBV3-2) to TRBJ1-2; TRBD1 agrees at 9 bases. CDR1 LGHDT and CDR2 YNNKEL come from the germline V gene (reference sequence). The V gene end was trimmed by 3 bases and the J gene end by 8 bases; junction bases not matched to a gene: 7. This CDR3 contains 14 residues. The CDR3 DNA follows: TGTGCCAGCAGCCAGGGGGACAGGGAGGGAGGCTACACCTTC. Its protein is CASSQGDREGGYTF.

This chain links TRBV3-1 (or the pseudogene TRBV3-2) with TRBJ2-2, with D perhaps matching TRBD2 (6 bases). The CDR3 runs 17 residues. From germline, CDR1 is LGHDT and CDR2 YNNKEL (reference sequence). The V end was cut by 4 bases, the J end by 1 base, with 16 bases between. The DNA for the CDR3 is TGTGCCAGCAGCCCTGGAGGGACCGGATTGAACACCGGGGAGCTGTTTTTT. This sequence encodes CASSPGGTGLNTGELFF.

V gene TRBV2 combines with J gene TRBJ2-1; 7 bases agree with TRBD2. CDR1 SNHLY and CDR2 FYNNEI come from the germline V gene. J gave up 7 bases and V 8 bases, and 14 bases lay outside the gene matches. CDR3 size: 15 residues. This CDR3 is CASLLRAGEGNEQFF. The CDR3 coding sequence is TGTGCCAGCCTTCTTCGGGCGGGAGAAGGGAATGAGCAGTTCTTC.